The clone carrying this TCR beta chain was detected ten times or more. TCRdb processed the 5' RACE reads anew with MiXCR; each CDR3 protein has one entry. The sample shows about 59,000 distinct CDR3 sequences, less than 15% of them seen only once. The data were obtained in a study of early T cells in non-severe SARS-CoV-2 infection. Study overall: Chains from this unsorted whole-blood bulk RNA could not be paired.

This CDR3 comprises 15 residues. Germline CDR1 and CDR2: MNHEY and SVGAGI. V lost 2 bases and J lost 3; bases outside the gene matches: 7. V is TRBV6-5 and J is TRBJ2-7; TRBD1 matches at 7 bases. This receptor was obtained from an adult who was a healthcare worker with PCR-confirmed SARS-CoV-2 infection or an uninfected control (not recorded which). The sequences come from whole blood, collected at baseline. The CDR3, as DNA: TGTGCCAGCAGTTACAACAGGGGCGGAGGCTACGAGCAGTACTTC. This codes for CASSYNRGGGYEQYF.